What follows are 3 T cell receptor beta chains derived from one specimen sequenced in a study of tumor and adjacent non-tumor tissue in lung cancer. Three rounds of nested PCR, following a modified ARM-PCR protocol, produced the TCRbeta library. TCRdb reprocessed the multiplex PCR reads with MiXCR, giving one entry per CDR3 protein. The sample comprises about 120,000 distinct CDR3 sequences, nearly 85% of which are singletons, and about 23% rests with the top ten. RNA was extracted from bulk tissue without any cell sorting. The sequencing sample was made of lung tumor tissue. Receptors originate from an older man with non-small cell lung cancer.

Points on this clonotype: Given the absence of the conserved phenylalanine or tryptophan at the CDR3 end, a read error is likely. It is unclear where the CDR3 begins or ends on the DNA, so no DNA is shown, and the CDR3 is as TCRdb lists it. This chain uses TRBV11-2 with TRBJ2-3; TRBD1 is the table's D call and was not checked against the DNA. The CDR3 spans 14 amino acids, including both terminal residues. CDR1 and CDR2 from the germline V gene are SGHAT and FQNNGV. This CDR3 is CASSLSPGSNTPYL.

As for this clonotype: Since a much larger clone is just one base distant, this may be a read error. CDR3: CASSISPWAGGTQYF. CDR3 nucleotide sequence: TGTGCCAGCAGCATTAGCCCCTGGGCTGGCGGGACCCAGTACTTC. The chain is built from TRBV11-2 and TRBJ2-5; no reliable D call. V gave up 5 bases and J gave up 7 bases, with 20 bases separating them. Looked up from germline, CDR1 is SGHAT and CDR2 is FQNNGV. The CDR3 runs 15 residues. The whole variable domain, filled in from reference TRBV11-2 and TRBJ2-5, reads EAGVAQSPRYKIIEKRQSVAFWCNPISGHATLYWYQQILGQGPKLLIQFQNNGVVDDSQLPKDRFSAERLKGVDSTLKIQPAKLEDSAVYLCASSISPWAGGTQYFGPGTRLLVL.

About this clonotype itself: At one end, the junction sequence differs from germline, possibly due to a read error. The chain couples TRBV2 to TRBJ1-1; perhaps TRBD1 as D (6 bases). The germline gives CDR1 SNHLY, CDR2 FYNNEI. The CDR3 is 14 amino acids. The CDR3 loop reads CACSEVRGGTEAFF. The CDR3, as DNA: TGTGCCTGCAGTGAAGTCAGGGGCGGGACTGAAGCTTTCTTT.